This section outlines one T cell receptor (beta chain) sequence together with its context. This sample was included in a study of blood T cell repertoires in COVID-19. Study background: Italy, Spain and the United States were the sources of the convalescent and acute COVID-19 samples.

Those enrolled, adults aged about 18 to 95 years, came from some 23 US areas. Assignment of participants to cohorts was predicated upon participant-reported clinical history. In the study's own analysis: Researchers report that nucleated cell counts were estimated from reference gene primer amplification. The data were produced by immunoSEQ multiplex PCR, yet TCRdb's version contains in-frame clones alone and is incomplete. The V and J calls and clone size come from that table; D and trimming were worked out from the DNA. The sample contains about 320,000 clones, under 90% of which appear only once. This sequence originates from a man in his fifties or sixties who had recovered from COVID-19. Sequences were obtained from PBMCs or T cells enriched from blood (not recorded which).

CDR3 loop: CASSPGVAYEQYF. The CDR3 DNA reads as TGTGCCAGCAGCCCCGGGGTGGCGTACGAGCAGTACTTC. This chain connects TRBV11-2 to TRBJ2-7; tentatively, D is TRBD2 (5 bases). CDR3 size: 13 residues. Germline loops: CDR1 SGHAT, CDR2 FQNNGV. Trimming pared 5 bases from V and 4 bases from J, leaving 12 bases between.